This T cell receptor beta chain appears in the sequencing data of a study of shared clonotypes between healthy human individuals. Assay used: immunoSEQ multiplex PCR; TCRdb lists only in-frame clones, some missing. The data contain roughly 300,000 clones, 70% to 75% of them singletons. In the CD4+ fraction, cells were divided into CD45RA+ naive and CD45RA-negative memory subsets. In its sample, this clone was seen a few times. Sequencing used memory CD4+ T cells sorted from blood. Subset noted: CD45RA-negative fraction. This sequence originates from a young man in good health.

The CDR3 loop reads CASSPGTITYEQYF. The CDR3, as DNA: TGTGCCAGCAGCCCCGGGACGATTACCTACGAGCAGTACTTC. This chain joins TRBV28 and TRBJ2-7; D assignment may be TRBD1 or TRBD2 (5 bases each). Deletions cut 6 bases from V and 2 bases from J, with 14 bases between. Looked up from germline, CDR1 is MDHEN and CDR2 is SYDVKM. The CDR3 length is 14 residues.